This T cell receptor beta chain was identified during a study of T cells in Graves' hyperthyroidism and ophthalmopathy. The table lists this clonotype with many counts. As yet, its antigen is unknown. Regarding the study as a whole: Most thyroid clonotypes expanded above 0.001 were also detected in blood. Model predictions of ophthalmopathy came a median approximately 6.5 months before onset.

The V gene's germline CDR1 is MNHNS and CDR2 SASEGT. V lost 6 bases to trimming and J lost 0 bases, with 18 bases between them. The CDR3 runs 17 residues. From RNA transcripts, TCR beta CDR3 regions were amplified. The primer set for the first-round RT-PCR of the TCR CDR3 was HTBI. TCRdb processed the multiplex PCR reads anew with MiXCR; each CDR3 protein has one entry. The sample has about 290,000 distinct CDR3 sequences; approximately 14% are singletons. Clinicians diagnosed patients from clinical symptoms, serum thyroxine and TRAb, thyroid ultrasound and orbital computed tomography. Sequencing was performed on blood. The rearrangement uses TRBV6-1 and TRBJ2-1, with D perhaps TRBD1 (6 bases). The clonotype originates from a woman aged 40 to 50 with Graves' hyperthyroidism. CDR3 protein: CASSVDPGTPSYNEQFF. For the CDR3, the DNA is TGTGCCAGCAGCGTTGACCCCGGGACACCCTCCTACAATGAGCAGTTCTTC.